The text below deals with one T cell receptor beta chain. Its specificity is unknown. Here immunoSEQ multiplex PCR was the method, and the copy in TCRdb shows in-frame clones only, minus some. The repertoire holds about 12,000 clones, with 80% to 90% as singletons. The CDR3 length is 15 residues. Germline V lookup: CDR1 MNHNY, CDR2 SVGAGI (reference sequence). V shed 7 bases and J 4 bases; nucleotides not matched to a gene: 7. The data belong to a study of OX40 agonist ivuxolimab in advanced cancers. Overall study results and limits: Which antigen the expanded peripheral T cells recognized is unknown.

This sequence joins TRBV6-6 and TRBJ2-2; 9 bases line up with TRBD2. The origin of this receptor is an adult with an advanced solid tumor such as melanoma, head and neck, liver or kidney cancer. Source: CD4+ or CD8+ T cells sorted from blood, taken in a trial of the OX40 agonist ivuxolimab. This CDR3 is CASIAGGPRTGELFF. Written as DNA, the CDR3 is TGTGCCAGCATTGCGGGAGGGCCTCGCACCGGGGAGCTGTTTTTT.